There are many counts of the clone carrying this T cell receptor (beta chain). These data are taken from a study of T-cell reconstitution after alpha-beta-depleted transplantation in children. The CDR3 has 14 amino acids. Germline CDR1 reads SEHNR; CDR2 reads FQNEAQ (reference sequence). Trimming took 3 bases from V and 8 from J, leaving 13 bases between them. This sample's TCRbeta library carried unique molecular identifier barcodes. Each CDR3 protein gets one entry after TCRdb re-called the PCR reads with MiXCR. The data show over 300,000 distinct CDR3 sequences, about 9.3% seen once. Sequencing was performed on PBMCs from the stem cell graft donor, taken from the stem cell graft. The clonotype comes from a human donor who donated a stem cell graft to a child with acute lymphoblastic leukemia. This chain uses TRBV7-9 with TRBJ1-4; unclear D gene. The CDR3 here is CASSFDGPNEKLFF. The CDR3 bases are TGTGCCAGCAGCTTCGACGGGCCGAACGAAAAACTGTTTTTT.